Below are 9 T cell receptor beta chains sequenced from a single sample in a study of T cells after yellow fever vaccination. TCRdb reprocessed the 5' RACE reads via MiXCR and lists one record per CDR3 protein. This sample carries about 360,000 distinct CDR3 sequences, approximately 5.7% of them seen once, and the ten largest clones take around 16%. The sample here was PBMCs, taken 5 days after the yellow fever booster vaccination. Every receptor here comes from a man younger than 45 who received the YFV17D yellow fever vaccine.

The V and J genes are TRBV6-5 and TRBJ1-1; D is ambiguous. Germline values: CDR1 MNHEY, CDR2 SVGAGI. This CDR3 region has 13 residues. Trimming cost V 4 bases and J 4 bases, with 10 bases left between them. This CDR3 is CASSFEPGTEAFF. Written as DNA, the CDR3 is TGTGCCAGCAGTTTCGAACCCGGCACTGAAGCTTTCTTT.

Of note for this clonotype: A read error may explain this, as a much larger clone is one base away. The chain combines TRBV12-3 or TRBV12-4 with TRBJ2-2; 12 bases match TRBD2. CDR3 length: 17 residues. The CDR3 loop reads CACRTTSGRSYTGELFF. The CDR3 nucleotides read TGTGCCTGCAGGACCACTAGCGGGAGGTCGTACACCGGGGAGCTGTTTTTT.

The chain is built from TRBV18 and TRBJ1-1, with D perhaps matching TRBD1 (5 bases). The CDR3 is 18 residues long. Per the germline V gene, CDR1 is KGHSH and CDR2 is LQKENI. Trimming removed 4 bases at V and 4 bases at J, with 25 bases between. The CDR3 region is CASSRALALDRGFTEAFF. The CDR3, as DNA: TGTGCCAGCTCACGGGCGTTGGCCCTTGATCGGGGGTTCACTGAAGCTTTCTTT.

The V gene is TRBV7-4, the J gene TRBJ2-2; D tentatively fits TRBD1 or TRBD2 (5 bases each). The germline gives CDR1 SGHVT, CDR2 SQSDAQ. This CDR3 comprises 15 residues. Deletions cut 9 bases from V and 2 bases from J, with 16 bases between. The CDR3 DNA reads as TGTGCCAGATACGGGACGATCCGTAACACCGGGGAGCTGTTTTTT. Protein sequence: CARYGTIRNTGELFF.

This clonotype was counted many times. The rearrangement joins TRBV20-1 to TRBJ2-7; perhaps TRBD2 as D (6 bases). Germline V gene lookup returns CDR1 DFQATT and CDR2 SNEGSKA (reference sequence). Trimming cost V 6 bases and J 4 bases, with 16 bases left between them. This CDR3 comprises 13 residues. CDR3 sequence reads: CSARRGTPYEQYF. DNA of the CDR3: TGCAGTGCCCGACGTGGGACTCCTTACGAGCAGTACTTC.

The V gene is TRBV6-2 or TRBV6-3, the J gene TRBJ2-1; 11 positions match TRBD2. This CDR3 has 17 amino acids. V lost 2 bases and J lost 6; bases outside the gene matches: 9. Germline V gene data show CDR1 as MNHEY and CDR2 as SVGEGT. CDR3 bases: TGTGCCAGCAGTTACATTTTTCTAGCGGGAGGAATCAATGAGCAGTTCTTC. Translating it yields CASSYIFLAGGINEQFF.

This chain links TRBV5-6 with TRBJ2-3; possibly TRBD2 for D (6 bases). Per germline, CDR1 SGHDT and CDR2 YYEEEE. The V end lost 7 bases, the J end lost 3 bases, and 21 bases lay between the germline ends. CDR3 length: 16 residues. CDR3 nucleotides: TGTGCCAGCGGCCTAAGGAGGAGGGTCGGAACAGATACGCAGTATTTT. Its protein is CASGLRRRVGTDTQYF.

The V gene is TRBV20-1, the J gene TRBJ1-2, with a possible D match to TRBD1 (5 bases). Germline values: CDR1 DFQATT, CDR2 SNEGSKA (reference sequence). The CDR3 has 14 amino acids. Trimming left V 6 bases short and J 3 bases short, with 17 bases between. The CDR3 DNA reads as TGCAGTGCGGACACGGGGAAGGGACACTATGGCTACACCTTC. Protein sequence: CSADTGKGHYGYTF.

This clonotype was detected only a few times. This chain links TRBV7-2 with TRBJ2-2, with a weak D call TRBD1 (5 bases). The CDR3 runs to 12 residues. Germline V CDR1 and CDR2: SGHTA, FQGNSA. V lost 7 bases and J lost 7, with 10 bases in between. The CDR3 loop reads CASNTRGGELFF. CDR3 DNA sequence: TGTGCCAGCAATACAAGGGGCGGGGAGCTGTTTTTT.